In its sample, the clone carrying this TCR beta chain was seen once. Its antigen remains unidentified. The PCR employed 60 Vbeta primers together with 13 Jbeta primers. The data were produced by immunoSEQ multiplex PCR, yet TCRdb's version contains in-frame clones alone and is incomplete. The top ten hold 1.3% of the sample, which has 200,000 or so clones, 75% to 90% seen once. The data belong to a study of cytomegalovirus exposure and HLA in healthy donors. Findings and limits, study-wide: As was reported, the HLA-A and HLA-B alleles of most subjects were accurately predicted from TCR beta sequences.

V was trimmed by 0 bases and J by 6 bases, leaving 9 bases between them. Germline V gene sequence: CDR1 SGHDT, CDR2 YYEEEE. This CDR3 region has 13 residues. Specimen: PBMCs. The V call is TRBV5-6, the J call TRBJ1-1, with D possibly being TRBD1 (5 bases). This TCR came from a man in his thirties or forties in good health and CMV-seronegative. The CDR3 is CASSLGGRAEAFF. CDR3 bases: TGTGCCAGCAGCTTGGGGGGCAGGGCTGAAGCTTTCTTT.